Listed below are T cell receptor beta chains from one sample, sequenced in a study of control samples from healthy donors and cancer patients. Data came from immunoSEQ multiplex PCR; TCRdb stores just in-frame clones and leaves some out. The sample has around 90,000 clones; around 85% are singletons. Material for sequencing was blood. The receptor source for this set is a woman in her thirties or forties in good health. CDR3s include the opening cysteine and the closing phenylalanine or tryptophan. D genes are given only for firm matches. Some rows mark clone size as missing; the rest say once, few, many or name a class of expanded clone.

>TRBD1|TRBV7-2|few|TRBJ1-3
CASSFAGQLGNTIYF
TGTGCCAGCAGCTTCGCGGGACAGCTTGGAAACACCATATATTTT
>.|TRBV6-4|.|TRBJ1-2
CASSDDGDPLNYGYTF
TGTGCCAGCAGTGACGACGGGGACCCCTTAAACTATGGCTACACCTTC
>.|TRBV7-7|once|TRBJ2-5
CASSPGSVVGAQETQYF
TGTGCCAGCAGCCCAGGCTCGGTCGTCGGGGCCCAAGAGACCCAGTACTTC
>.|TRBV21-1|.|TRBJ1-5
CVERGRNQPQHF
TGCGTAGAGAGGGGGCGCAATCAGCCCCAGCATTTT
>.|TRBV19|once|TRBJ2-1
CASSIRQGLNEQFF
TGTGCCAGTAGTATAAGGCAGGGTCTCAATGAGCAGTTCTTC
>.|TRBV25-1|.|TRBJ2-5
CASSFGSGPRPQYF
TGTGCCAGCAGCTTCGGGTCTGGTCCCAGACCCCAGTACTTC
>.|TRBV10-3|.|TRBJ2-7
CAISGEDSTSYEQYF
TGTGCCATCAGTGGAGAGGACTCAACCTCCTACGAGCAGTACTTC
>.|TRBV24-1|.|TRBJ1-2
CATSDTAYGYTF
TGTGCCACCAGTGATACGGCCTATGGCTACACCTTC
>TRBD1|TRBV2|.|TRBJ2-3
CASSASGTGTDTQYF
TGTGCCAGCAGTGCCTCCGGGACAGGGACAGATACGCAGTATTTT
>TRBD2|TRBV9|.|TRBJ2-1
CASSRTPLAGGNEQFF
TGTGCCAGCAGCCGTACGCCGCTAGCGGGGGGCAATGAGCAGTTCTTC
>TRBD2|TRBV9|.|TRBJ2-3
CASSVISSGEGADTQYF
TGTGCCAGCAGCGTTATTTCTAGCGGGGAGGGCGCAGATACGCAGTATTTT
>.|TRBV11-1|.|TRBJ2-7
CASSGRTAVSYEQYF
TGTGCCAGCAGCGGCAGGACAGCCGTCTCCTACGAGCAGTACTTC
>.|TRBV5-6|few|TRBJ1-6
CASSPDGGYGSPLHF
TGTGCCAGCAGCCCGGATGGGGGCTACGGTTCACCCCTCCACTTT
>TRBD2|TRBV4-1|.|TRBJ2-7
CASSQADTAGLAYEQYF
TGCGCCAGCAGCCAAGCGGACACTGCGGGACTAGCTTACGAGCAGTACTTC
>.|TRBV6-6|many|TRBJ1-3
CASSYPSGNTIYF
TGTGCCAGCAGTTACCCATCTGGAAACACCATATATTTT
>.|TRBV7-3|.|TRBJ1-1
CASSSTVSGGNTEAFF
TGTGCCAGCAGCTCGACGGTTAGCGGGGGGAACACTGAAGCTTTCTTT
>TRBD1|TRBV5-6|.|TRBJ1-3
CASSSAGRGLINTIYF
TGTGCCAGCAGCTCGGCCGGCAGGGGGCTGATAAACACCATATATTTT
>TRBD1|TRBV18|.|TRBJ1-1
CASSPRGQGGKNTEAFF
TGTGCCAGCTCACCCAGGGGGCAGGGTGGTAAGAACACTGAAGCTTTCTTT
>.|TRBV30|.|TRBJ2-1
CAWSGVPLYNEQFF
TGTGCCTGGAGTGGAGTCCCACTCTACAATGAGCAGTTCTTC
>.|TRBV27|.|TRBJ1-1
CASRGGEGFTEAFF
TGTGCCAGCAGGGGCGGGGAAGGGTTCACTGAAGCTTTCTTT
>TRBD2|TRBV10-2|once|TRBJ2-3
CASSEGTSGGRSDTQYF
TGCGCCAGCAGTGAAGGGACTAGCGGGGGGCGATCAGATACGCAGTATTTT
>.|TRBV7-9|.|TRBJ1-1
CASSLVRGHRENTEAFF
TGTGCCAGCAGCTTAGTACGGGGACACAGGGAGAACACTGAAGCTTTCTTT
>.|TRBV5-4|.|TRBJ1-2
CASSLEGRGIGYTF
TGTGCCAGCAGCTTGGAAGGACGGGGGATTGGCTACACCTTC
>.|TRBV19|few|TRBJ2-3
CASSIRELAFTDTQYF
TGTGCCAGTAGTATCCGGGAACTAGCCTTCACAGATACGCAGTATTTT
>.|TRBV6-5|once|TRBJ1-6
CASSYSRTINSPLHF
TGTGCCAGCAGTTACTCAAGGACCATTAATTCACCCCTCCACTTT
>.|TRBV7-9|.|TRBJ1-1
CASSHRQENTEAFF
TGTGCCAGCAGCCATCGACAGGAAAACACTGAAGCTTTCTTT
>TRBD2|TRBV3-1/TRBV3-2|.|TRBJ2-7
CASSHDLAAQVSEQYF
TGTGCCAGCAGCCATGACCTAGCGGCTCAAGTTAGTGAGCAGTACTTC
>TRBD2|TRBV6-2/TRBV6-3|.|TRBJ2-7
CASSYRSGRGNYEQYF
TGTGCCAGCAGTTACCGGTCGGGGCGGGGGAACTACGAGCAGTACTTC
>TRBD1|TRBV6-2/TRBV6-3|.|TRBJ1-6
CASSRTPGTGRNSPLHF
TGTGCCAGCAGCCGTACCCCCGGGACAGGGCGCAATTCACCCCTCCACTTT
>.|TRBV5-1|.|TRBJ2-3
CASSLVGADTQYF
TGCGCCAGCAGCTTGGTGGGAGCAGATACGCAGTATTTT
>.|TRBV29-1|.|TRBJ2-3
CSVDGGGSTDTQYF
TGCAGCGTTGATGGGGGGGGCAGCACAGATACGCAGTATTTT